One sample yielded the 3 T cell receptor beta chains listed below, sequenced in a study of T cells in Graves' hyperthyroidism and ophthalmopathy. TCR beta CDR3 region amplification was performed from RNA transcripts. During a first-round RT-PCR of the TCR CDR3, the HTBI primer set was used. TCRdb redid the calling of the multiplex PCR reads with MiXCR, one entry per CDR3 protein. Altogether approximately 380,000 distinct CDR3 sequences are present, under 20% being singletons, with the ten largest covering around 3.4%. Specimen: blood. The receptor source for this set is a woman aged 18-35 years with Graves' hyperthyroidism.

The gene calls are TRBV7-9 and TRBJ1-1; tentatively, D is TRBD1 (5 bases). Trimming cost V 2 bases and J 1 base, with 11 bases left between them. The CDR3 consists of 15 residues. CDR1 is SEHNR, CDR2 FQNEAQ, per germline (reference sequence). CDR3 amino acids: CASSLWGHKNTEAFF. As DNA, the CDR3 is TGTGCCAGCAGCTTATGGGGCCACAAGAACACTGAAGCTTTCTTT.

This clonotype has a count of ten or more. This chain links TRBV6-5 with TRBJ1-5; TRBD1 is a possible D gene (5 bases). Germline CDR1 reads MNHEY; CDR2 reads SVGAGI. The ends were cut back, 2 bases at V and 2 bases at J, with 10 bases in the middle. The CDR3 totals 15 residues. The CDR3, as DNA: TGTGCCAGCAGTTACGAGGGGTTTGGCAATCAGCCCCAGCATTTT. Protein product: CASSYEGFGNQPQHF.

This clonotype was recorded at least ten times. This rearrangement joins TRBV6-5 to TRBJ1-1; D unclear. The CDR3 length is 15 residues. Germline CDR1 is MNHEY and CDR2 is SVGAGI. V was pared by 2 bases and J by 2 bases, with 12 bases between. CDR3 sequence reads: CASSYVQGINTEAFF. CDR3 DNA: TGTGCCAGCAGTTACGTTCAAGGGATAAACACTGAAGCTTTCTTT.